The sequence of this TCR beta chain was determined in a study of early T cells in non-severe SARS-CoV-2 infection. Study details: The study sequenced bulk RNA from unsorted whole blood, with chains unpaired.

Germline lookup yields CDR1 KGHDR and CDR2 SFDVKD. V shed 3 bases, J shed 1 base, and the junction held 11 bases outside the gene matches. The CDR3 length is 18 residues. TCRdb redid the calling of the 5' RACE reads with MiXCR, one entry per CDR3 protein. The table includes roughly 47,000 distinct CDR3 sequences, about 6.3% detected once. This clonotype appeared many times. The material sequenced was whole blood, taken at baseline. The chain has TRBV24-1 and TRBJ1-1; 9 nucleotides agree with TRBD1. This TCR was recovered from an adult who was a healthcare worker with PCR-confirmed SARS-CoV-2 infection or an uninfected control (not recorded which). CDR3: CATSDDPPGQGRNTEAFF. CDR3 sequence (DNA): TGTGCCACCAGTGATGACCCTCCGGGACAGGGAAGGAACACTGAAGCTTTCTTT.